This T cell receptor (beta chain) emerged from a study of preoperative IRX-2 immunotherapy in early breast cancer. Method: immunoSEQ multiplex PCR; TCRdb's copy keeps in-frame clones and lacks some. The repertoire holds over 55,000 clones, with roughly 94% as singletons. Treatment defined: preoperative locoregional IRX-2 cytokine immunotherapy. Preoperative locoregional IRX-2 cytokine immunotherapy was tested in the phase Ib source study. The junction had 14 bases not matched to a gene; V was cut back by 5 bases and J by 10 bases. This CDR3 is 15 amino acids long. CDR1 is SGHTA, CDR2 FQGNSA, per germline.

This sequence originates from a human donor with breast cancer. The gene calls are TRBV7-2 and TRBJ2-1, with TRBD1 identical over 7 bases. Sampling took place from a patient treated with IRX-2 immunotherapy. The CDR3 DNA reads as TGTGCCAGCAGCGTGACAGGGTTGGGGTCAGAGGAGCAGTTCTTC. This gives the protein CASSVTGLGSEEQFF.